What follows are 17 T cell receptor beta chains derived from one specimen sequenced in a study of vaccination effects on CD4 cells after COVID-19. Before sequencing, viral peptide pools were used by the ViraFEST assay to expand antigen-specific CD4+ T cells. Following 10 days of culture, CD4+ T cells were isolated. The study found no prior SARS-CoV-2 infection in the vaccine recipients, who tested negative for nucleocapsid antibodies. Their antigens remain unidentified. This table comes from immunoSEQ multiplex PCR, and its TCRdb copy is limited to in-frame clones, with some not included. In the table there are tens of thousands of clones, about 65% of which are singletons. The sample in question was CD4+ T cells from PBMCs cultured with HCoV-OC43 spike peptides, obtained before COVID-19 vaccination. This sample's subset: HCoV-OC43 spike overlapping peptide pool stimulation. These receptors originate from a human donor who received a COVID-19 vaccine.

V and J are TRBV10-3 and TRBJ1-4, with unresolved D. The CDR3 runs to 15 residues. V was shortened by 0 bases and J by 7 bases, with 12 bases between the two germline ends. CDR1 ENHRY and CDR2 SYGVKD come from the germline V gene. In DNA, the CDR3 is TGTGCCATCAGTGAGTCGGCAGATGTATTTGAAAAACTGTTTTTT. It translates to CAISESADVFEKLFF.

The chain links TRBV7-3 to TRBJ2-1; 8 bases map to TRBD2. V lost 3 bases, J lost 8 bases, and 9 bases stayed unmatched. Germline CDR1 reads SGHTA; CDR2 reads FQGTGA. The CDR3 runs 15 residues. The CDR3 reads CASSFQGSGVDEQFF. CDR3 bases: TGTGCCAGCAGCTTCCAGGGTAGCGGGGTTGATGAGCAGTTCTTC.

The table lists this clone with a few counts. The CDR3 loop is CASRGRVGDRVHLLHF. DNA for the CDR3: TGTGCCAGCAGGGGAAGGGTAGGGGACAGAGTTCACCTCCTCCACTTT. The chain employs TRBV2 and TRBJ1-6; 7 bases line up with TRBD1. Germline values: CDR1 SNHLY, CDR2 FYNNEI. Trimming removed 6 bases from V and 15 bases from J; junction bases left unmatched: 20. The CDR3 totals 16 residues. The full variable domain, rest sourced from reference TRBV2 and TRBJ1-6, is EPEVTQTPSHQVTQMGQEVILRCVPISNHLYFYWYRQILGQKVEFLVSFYNNEISEKSEIFDDQFSVERPDGSNFTLKIRSTKLEDSAMYFCASRGRVGDRVHLLHFGNGTRLTVT.

This chain connects TRBV12-3 or TRBV12-4 to TRBJ1-2; D ambiguous. The CDR3 spans 12 residues. V gave up 3 bases and J gave up 2 bases, with 4 bases separating them. CDR3 nucleotide sequence: TGTGCCAGCAGTTTTTTGAACTATGGCTACACCTTC. Encoded protein: CASSFLNYGYTF.

The V gene is TRBV6-1, the J gene TRBJ2-2; possibly TRBD1 for D (7 bases). From germline, CDR1 is MNHNS and CDR2 SASEGT. The CDR3 spans 16 residues. Trimming took 1 base from V and 6 from J, leaving 15 bases between them. This CDR3 reads CASSEGQGGKAGELFF. Here the CDR3 DNA reads TGTGCCAGCAGTGAAGGTCAGGGGGGAAAAGCCGGGGAGCTGTTTTTT.

The chain couples TRBV3-1 (or the pseudogene TRBV3-2) to TRBJ2-3, with D hard to call. Germline V CDR1 and CDR2: LGHDT, YNNKEL (reference sequence). Trimming left V 4 bases short and J 5 bases short, with 4 bases between. The CDR3 consists of 11 residues. The CDR3 DNA follows: TGTGCCAGCAGCCGAGAAGATACGCAGTATTTT. Protein product: CASSREDTQYF.

This chain joins TRBV6-6 and TRBJ1-1; D is unclear. The germline V and J ends were trimmed by 2 bases and 3 bases, with 7 bases remaining between them. The CDR3 has 13 amino acids. The germline gives CDR1 MNHNY, CDR2 SVGAGI (reference sequence). CDR3 DNA: TGTGCCAGCAGTTACAACGGCGACACTGAAGCTTTCTTT. Amino acid sequence: CASSYNGDTEAFF.

This clone was seen more than once but under ten times. The chain couples TRBV10-1 to TRBJ1-1; D is ambiguous. V lost 0 bases, J lost 0 bases, and 8 bases lay in between. Germline-derived CDR1 and CDR2 are WNHNN and SYGVQD (reference sequence). This CDR3 has 15 residues. CDR3 in DNA: TGCGCCAGCAGTGAGTCATTACAGATGAACACTGAAGCTTTCTTT. Translating it yields CASSESLQMNTEAFF.

This sequence joins TRBV27 and TRBJ1-4; D possibly corresponds to TRBD1 (6 bases). This CDR3 has 14 residues. V was shortened by 6 bases and J by 2 bases, with 10 bases between the two germline ends. The V gene's germline CDR1 is MNHEY and CDR2 SMNVEV (reference sequence). The CDR3 region is CASSPQGTNEKLFF. The CDR3 bases are TGTGCCAGCAGCCCACAGGGTACTAATGAAAAACTGTTTTTT. The variable domain in full, completed from reference TRBV27 and TRBJ1-4, reads EAQVTQNPRYLITVTGKKLTVTCSQNMNHEYMSWYRQDPGLGLRQIYYSMNVEVTDKGDVPEGYKVSRKEKRNFPLILESPSPNQTSLYFCASSPQGTNEKLFFGSGTQLSVL.

The chain employs TRBV6-2 or TRBV6-3 and TRBJ1-2, with 7 positions matching TRBD1. The CDR3 totals 15 residues. CDR1 and CDR2 (germline): MNHEY, SVGEGT. With V trimmed by 5 bases and J by 0 bases, 6 bases remained unmatched. CDR3 amino acids: CASSDPGQANYGYTF. CDR3 nucleotides: TGTGCCAGCAGTGACCCCGGACAGGCTAACTATGGCTACACCTTC.

The genes are TRBV5-1 and TRBJ1-2; D gene ambiguous. The CDR3 runs 15 residues. Per the germline V gene, CDR1 is SGHRS and CDR2 is YFSETQ. The ends were cut back, 2 bases at V and 0 bases at J, with 11 bases in the middle. As DNA, the CDR3 is TGCGCCAGCAGCTTACAAAACGGTGCTAACTATGGCTACACCTTC. Encoded protein: CASSLQNGANYGYTF.

This sequence joins TRBV9 and TRBJ2-1, with 7 bases aligning to TRBD1. Trimming cost V 4 bases and J 0 bases; bases outside gene matches: 4. Germline V CDR1 and CDR2: SGDLS, YYNGEE. The CDR3 runs to 15 residues. The CDR3 reads CASSTRTGSYNEQFF. CDR3 in DNA: TGTGCCAGCAGCACCCGGACAGGCTCCTACAATGAGCAGTTCTTC.

This clone was detected a few times. J is TRBJ1-5 and V is TRBV2, with D perhaps TRBD1 (5 bases). Trimming shortened V by 9 bases and J by 0 bases, and 9 bases separated the two germline ends. The CDR3 totals 13 residues. Germline CDR1 and CDR2: SNHLY and FYNNEI. The chain's CDR3 is CASQTDSNQPQHF. The CDR3 DNA is TGTGCCAGTCAGACAGATAGCAATCAGCCCCAGCATTTT.

The chain couples TRBV6-2 or TRBV6-3 to TRBJ2-2; D possibly corresponds to TRBD2 (7 bases). The CDR3 has 16 residues. The V end lost 5 bases, the J end lost 5 bases, and 18 bases lay between the germline ends. CDR1 and CDR2 from the germline V gene are MNHEY and SVGEGT. The CDR3 loop is CASSPRGANNTGELFF. For the CDR3, the DNA is TGTGCCAGCAGTCCACGGGGGGCGAATAATACCGGGGAGCTGTTTTTT.

This chain joins TRBV5-6 and TRBJ1-3; a possible D gene is TRBD1 (6 bases). Germline assignment: CDR1 SGHDT and CDR2 YYEEEE. The ends were cut back, 4 bases at V and 1 base at J, with 15 bases in the middle. The CDR3 has 16 amino acids. CDR3 loop: CASSGDPRGSGNTIYF. Here the CDR3 DNA reads TGTGCCAGCAGCGGAGACCCGAGGGGGTCTGGAAACACCATATATTTT.

A word on this clone: Different DNA sequences within this sample yield the same CDR3. The V gene is TRBV6-5, the J gene TRBJ2-5; weak D call: TRBD1 (5 bases). CDR3 length: 12 residues. Germline V gene sequence: CDR1 MNHEY, CDR2 SVGAGI. The V gene lost 2 bases and the J gene lost 4 bases, with 5 bases spanning the gap. For the CDR3, the DNA is TGTGCCAGCAGTTACAGGGGAGAGACCCAGTACTTC. This gives the protein CASSYRGETQYF.

This clone has more than one count but fewer than ten. The chain couples TRBV5-1 to TRBJ1-3, with TRBD1 matching 8 bases. This CDR3 region has 15 residues. V lost 4 bases to trimming and J lost 4 bases; unmatched junction nucleotides: 7. CDR1 is SGHRS and CDR2 is YFSETQ in the germline V gene. The CDR3 is CASSGQGAGGNTIYF. The DNA for the CDR3 is TGCGCCAGCAGCGGCCAGGGGGCAGGGGGAAACACCATATATTTT.